This T cell receptor beta chain was documented in a study of radiotherapy plus CTLA-4 blockade in lung cancer (dated by TCRdb to 2016 to 2019). Regarding the research as a whole: Objective responses occurred in 18% of enrolled patients, and about 30% achieved disease control. General findings and caveats noted by the study authors: After treatment with radiotherapy and ipilimumab, TCR clones that originated in tumors expanded in peripheral blood. The strongest predictors of response were reported to be early dynamic shifts in blood T cell clones along with a rise in serum interferon-beta following radiation.

The CDR3 numbers 12 residues from cysteine through phenylalanine. The entry retains the CDR3 DNA only, 36 bases that are in frame from base 1. CDR1 and CDR2, looked up from the germline V gene (reference sequence), are PRHDT and FYEKMQ. V was cut back by 3 bases and J by 5 bases, leaving a gap of 7 bases between them. The study tested focal radiation therapy combined with CTLA-4 blockade (ipilimumab) in patients with chemo-refractory metastatic non-small-cell lung cancer. This clone showed up just once. The antigen it recognizes is unknown. No much larger clone is present one base from it, and per-base qualities are unavailable. The library was built by means of the immunoSEQ multiplex PCR assay. Here the immuneACCESS table is served through TCRdb, limited to in-frame sequences with V and J called. Missing clones are a known gap in these copies; in checked studies unresolved V genes cover under half, and the rest lacks a known reason. Counted in this sample were about 45,000 clones; roughly four fifths of them appeared once. Of the sample, around 7.7% falls within the top ten clones.

The source of this sequence is a human donor with non-small cell lung cancer who had stable disease on radiotherapy plus ipilimumab. The starting material was peripheral blood, obtained from a patient treated with radiotherapy plus ipilimumab. The rearranged segments are TRBV13 and TRBJ2-5; no D gene is confidently identified. The base sequence is TGTGCCAGCAGCTTGGGGTCGGAGACCCAGTACTTC. This codes for CASSLGSETQYF. With the portions outside the CDR3 filled from the reference TRBV13 and TRBJ2-5 genes, the complete variable region becomes AAGVIQSPRHLIKEKRETATLKCYPIPRHDTVYWYQQGPGQDPQFLISFYEKMQSDKGSIPDRFSAQQFSDYHSELNMSSLELGDSALYFCASSLGSETQYFGPGTRLLVL.